This TCR beta chain was recovered during a study of T cell responses to AZD1222 COVID-19 vaccine. The table came from immunoSEQ multiplex PCR; TCRdb's copy has only in-frame clones and leaves some out. This table has 150,000 to 200,000 clones, about 91% appearing once. General study results and limits: Clonal diversity was possibly underestimated; the donors were predominantly white British and more often female. Vaccine-related CD4 TCRs covered spike, predominating at 160-218 and 743-854. With two AZD1222 doses given, Spike-specific TCR breadth and depth both rose.

Trimming stripped 4 bases from V and 7 bases from J, with 16 bases between. Germline V gene data show CDR1 as SEHNR and CDR2 as FQNEAQ (reference sequence). The CDR3 consists of 15 residues. Comments on this clone: The antigen remains undetermined.

This TCR came from an adult who received the AZD1222 COVID-19 vaccine. The chain carries TRBV7-9 and TRBJ1-4; weak D call: TRBD1 (5 bases). Sequencing used peripheral blood, obtained 28 days after the second AZD1222 dose. CDR3 nucleotide sequence: TGTGCCAGCAGCTCGGGACGGTACCCGAGTGAAAAACTGTTTTTT. Its translation is CASSSGRYPSEKLFF.